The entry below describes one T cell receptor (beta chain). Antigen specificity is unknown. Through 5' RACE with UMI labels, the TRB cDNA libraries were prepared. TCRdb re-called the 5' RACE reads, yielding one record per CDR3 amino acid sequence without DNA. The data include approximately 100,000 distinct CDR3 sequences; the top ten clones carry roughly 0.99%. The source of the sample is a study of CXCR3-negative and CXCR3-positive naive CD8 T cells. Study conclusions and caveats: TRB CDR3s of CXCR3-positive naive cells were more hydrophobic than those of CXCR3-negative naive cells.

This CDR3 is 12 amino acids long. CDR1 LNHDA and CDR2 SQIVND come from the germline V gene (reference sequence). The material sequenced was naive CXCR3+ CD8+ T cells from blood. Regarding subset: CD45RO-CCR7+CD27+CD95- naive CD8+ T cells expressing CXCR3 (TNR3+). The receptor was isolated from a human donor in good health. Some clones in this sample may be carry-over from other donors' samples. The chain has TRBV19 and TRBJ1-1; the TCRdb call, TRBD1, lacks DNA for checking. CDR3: CATRQGYTEAFF.